These 17 T cell receptor beta chains share one sample of origin, sequenced in a study of RUNX1 and TCR beta rearrangement in T-cell leukemia. The sequenced amplicons covered TCR beta DJ as well as VDJ rearrangements. TCRdb re-called the PCR reads through MiXCR, storing one row per CDR3 protein. Seen here are about 240 distinct CDR3 sequences, 33% observed once, and the top ten hold roughly half. The sample was blood. These TCRs come from a male donor with T-cell acute lymphoblastic leukemia.

This clonotype has just a few counts. This chain links TRBV6-5 with TRBJ2-7; D is perhaps TRBD2 (6 bases). The CDR3 is 15 residues long. The germline V gene has CDR1 MNHEY and CDR2 SVGAGI. Trimming removed 2 bases at V and 6 bases at J, with 17 bases between. The CDR3 DNA reads TGTGCCAGCAGTTACGCGGGACGGACCGTCACCGAGCAGTACTTC. Encoded protein: CASSYAGRTVTEQYF.

By frequency in the sample, this clonotype is large. V usage is TRBV5-1 and J usage is TRBJ1-1; perhaps TRBD1 as D (6 bases). The CDR3 sequence is 14 residues long. CDR1 is SGHRS, CDR2 YFSETQ, per germline. Between the trimmed V and J ends, which lost 1 base and 4 bases, there was a span of 11 bases. CDR3 nucleotides: TGCGCCAGCAGCTTGAACAGGGTAAGCACTGAAGCTTTCTTT. Translating gives CASSLNRVSTEAFF. The entire variable domain, with the rest obtained from reference TRBV5-1 and TRBJ1-1, is as follows: KAGVTQTPRYLIKTRGQQVTLSCSPISGHRSVSWYQQTPGQGLQFLFEYFSETQRNKGNFPGRFSGRQFSNSRSEMNVSTLELGDSALYLCASSLNRVSTEAFFGQGTRLTVV.

This clonotype has a single count. This chain links TRBV20-1 with TRBJ1-6; 7 bases are shared with TRBD1. Germline CDR1 is DFQATT and CDR2 is SNEGSKA (reference sequence). With V trimmed by 2 bases and J by 5 bases, 6 bases remained unmatched. The CDR3 extends over 15 amino acids. The CDR3 region is CSARKGARNNSPLHF. Written as DNA, the CDR3 is TGCAGTGCTAGAAAGGGGGCGAGGAATAATTCACCCCTCCACTTT.

By sample share, this clonotype is hyperexpanded. As DNA, the CDR3 is TGCAGTGCAACGGACGGCGAGAGGCCCCAGCATTTT. It encodes CSATDGERPQHF. The rearrangement links TRBV20-1 to TRBJ1-5; D remains unclear. The CDR3 spans 12 residues. Trimming left V 6 bases short and J 9 bases short, with 15 bases between. The germline gives CDR1 DFQATT, CDR2 SNEGSKA (reference sequence).

Remarks on this clonotype: A single base separates this from a much larger clone, so it may be a read error. This chain joins TRBV6-4 and TRBJ1-1; TRBD2 matches at 9 bases. TRBJ2-3 explains the end of the DNA better; the J call may be wrong. This CDR3 is 16 amino acids long. Germline V lookup: CDR1 MRHNA, CDR2 SNTAGT. CDR3 DNA: TGTGCCAGCAGTGACAATGCGGGAGGGCCCACAGGTACGCAGTATTTT. Residues: CASSDNAGGPTGTQYF.

The chain joins TRBV9 to TRBJ1-2, with D tentatively TRBD1 (5 bases). CDR1 is SGDLS and CDR2 is YYNGEE in the germline V gene. The CDR3 has 13 residues. V lost 3 bases and J lost 2, with 8 bases in between. CDR3 DNA: TGTGCCAGCAGCGACCGACAGAACTATGGCTACACCTTC. This encodes CASSDRQNYGYTF.

Comments on this clonotype: One junction end does not reproduce the germline sequence, and a read error may be involved. CDR3 nucleotides: TGCGCCAGCCGCTTGAACAGGGTCAGCACTGAAGCTTTCTTT. Protein: CASRLNRVSTEAFF. V usage is TRBV5-1 and J usage is TRBJ1-1; tentative D call: TRBD1 (6 bases). This CDR3 spans 14 amino acids. From germline, CDR1 is SGHRS and CDR2 YFSETQ.

This clonotype is deemed medium-sized. The chain recombines TRBV29-1 with TRBJ1-5, with D possibly TRBD1 on 5 matching bases. The CDR3 runs 14 residues. The germline V gene has CDR1 SQVTM and CDR2 ANQGSEA. V shed 4 bases and J shed 7 bases, with 17 bases lying between them. The CDR3 nucleotides are TGCAGCGTTGGTTCGGGCAGGGCCGGGCAGCCCCAGCATTTT. This translates into CSVGSGRAGQPQHF.

J is TRBJ2-7 and V is TRBV19; tentative D call: TRBD2 (5 bases). Germline CDR1 and CDR2: LNHDA and SQIVND (reference sequence). V was clipped by 7 bases and J by 3 bases, with 7 bases between them. There are 11 residues in the CDR3. This CDR3 is CASTAGYEQYF. The DNA for the CDR3 is TGTGCCAGTACGGCGGGCTACGAGCAGTACTTC.

V and J are TRBV6-5 and TRBJ1-1, with D possibly TRBD1 on 5 matching bases. Germline values: CDR1 MNHEY, CDR2 SVGAGI. V was clipped by 6 bases and J by 7 bases, with 18 bases between them. This CDR3 is 14 amino acids long. Here the CDR3 DNA reads TGTGCCAGCAGATACCCCGGGGCTTTGGGTGAAGCTTTCTTT. This translates into CASRYPGALGEAFF.

As for this clonotype: A read error may explain this, as a much larger clone is one base away. This sequence joins TRBV29-1 and TRBJ1-1, with 11 positions matching TRBD1. Germline V gives CDR1 SQVTM, CDR2 ANQGSEA. After removal of 7 bases from V and 4 bases from J, the junction contained 8 bases not matched to a gene. This CDR3 is 14 amino acids long. CDR3 residues: CSAEGTGGGTEAFF. CDR3 nucleotide sequence: TGCAGCGCTGAGGGGACAGGGGGTGGCACTGAAGCTTTCTTT.

This clonotype is classed as medium-sized. The chain combines TRBV27 with TRBJ1-2; TRBD1 might be the D (6 bases). Trimming stripped 5 bases from V and 4 bases from J, with 17 bases between. Germline assignment: CDR1 MNHEY and CDR2 SMNVEV (reference sequence). The CDR3 is 15 amino acids. The CDR3 loop reads CASSPGAGVGYGYTF. CDR3 bases: TGTGCCAGCAGTCCAGGGGCCGGTGTGGGCTATGGCTACACCTTC.

This clonotype is termed medium-sized. The chain is built from TRBV5-1 and TRBJ1-2; weak D call: TRBD1 (6 bases). The V end was cut by 0 bases, the J end by 7 bases, with 16 bases between. Per the germline V gene, CDR1 is SGHRS and CDR2 is YFSETQ. The CDR3 is 15 amino acids. As DNA, the CDR3 is TGCGCCAGCAGCTTGGACCAGACAGGCGCGGGTGGCTACACCTTC. Protein sequence: CASSLDQTGAGGYTF.

The CDR3 reads CASSLVGSGANVLTF. CDR3 sequence (DNA): TGTGCCAGCAGCTTAGTGGGGTCTGGGGCCAACGTCCTGACTTTC. The V gene is TRBV11-2, the J gene TRBJ2-6; D remains unclear. V lost 1 base to trimming and J lost 1 base, with 5 bases between them. The CDR3 consists of 15 residues. Germline assignment: CDR1 SGHAT and CDR2 FQNNGV.

This clonotype has only a few counts. This chain links TRBV12-5 with TRBJ2-1; the D is unclear. The CDR3 has 11 residues. The germline V and J ends were trimmed by 6 bases and 3 bases, with 3 bases remaining between them. Germline CDR1 is LGHNT and CDR2 is FRNRAP. For the CDR3, the DNA is TGTGCTAGTGGCAACTACAATGAGCAGTTCTTC. It encodes CASGNYNEQFF.

The chain joins TRBV19 to TRBJ1-1; a possible D gene is TRBD1 (5 bases). Deletions cut 6 bases from V and 5 bases from J, with 10 bases between. The germline CDR1 and CDR2 sequences are LNHDA and SQIVND (reference sequence). This CDR3 contains 12 residues. CDR3 sequence reads: CASSVGGTEAFF. The CDR3 bases are TGTGCCAGTAGCGTGGGGGGTACTGAAGCTTTCTTT.

The rearrangement uses TRBV19 and TRBJ1-1; D not resolved. V lost 5 bases, J lost 0 bases, and 7 bases lay in between. The CDR3 length is 13 residues. CDR1 and CDR2 from the germline V gene are LNHDA and SQIVND (reference sequence). Here the CDR3 DNA reads TGTGCCAGTAGTCCACAAATGAACACTGAAGCTTTCTTT. Translated, it gives CASSPQMNTEAFF.